This TCR beta chain originates from a study of blood T cell repertoires in COVID-19. Study summary: The United States, Italy and Spain supplied acute and convalescent COVID-19 samples. Sample material is recorded as cDNA or gDNA derived from T cells, B-cell-depleted T cells, or PBMCs.

Authors' data handling: Reference gene primer amplification gave nucleated cell count estimates. Profiling relied on immunoSEQ multiplex PCR, and the TCRdb table lists in-frame clones only, not all of them. D and trimming come from the DNA, and the V and J calls and clone size come from that table. The sample has 310,000 or so clones, around 87% seen once. Source material: peripheral blood. The source is a woman between 50 and 59 years old with active or convalescent COVID-19.

The CDR3 region has the DNA TGTGCCAGCAGTCGGCCAGCGGGAGGGCAAGAGACCCAGTACTTC. As protein: CASSRPAGGQETQYF. The J gene is TRBJ2-5, the V gene TRBV25-1; 10 positions match TRBD2. The CDR3 covers 15 residues. Trimming took 5 bases from V and 2 from J; bases not matched to a gene: 5. The germline V gene has CDR1 MGHDK and CDR2 SYGVNS.